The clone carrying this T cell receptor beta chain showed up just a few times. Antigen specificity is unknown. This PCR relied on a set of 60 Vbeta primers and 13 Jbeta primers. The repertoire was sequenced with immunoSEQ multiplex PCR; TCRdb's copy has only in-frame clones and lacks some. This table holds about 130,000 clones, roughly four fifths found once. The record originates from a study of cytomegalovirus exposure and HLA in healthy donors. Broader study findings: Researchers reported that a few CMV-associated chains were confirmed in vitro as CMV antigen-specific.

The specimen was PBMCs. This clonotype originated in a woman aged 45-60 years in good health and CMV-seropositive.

The CDR3: CYRGEGRANNEKLFF. The CDR3, as DNA: TGTTACAGGGGAGAGGGTCGAGCGAATAATGAAAAACTGTTTTTT. The chain recombines TRBV6-6 with TRBJ1-4; TRBD1 aligns across 7 bases. The CDR3 totals 15 residues. Germline V CDR1 and CDR2: MNHNY, SVGAGI (reference sequence).